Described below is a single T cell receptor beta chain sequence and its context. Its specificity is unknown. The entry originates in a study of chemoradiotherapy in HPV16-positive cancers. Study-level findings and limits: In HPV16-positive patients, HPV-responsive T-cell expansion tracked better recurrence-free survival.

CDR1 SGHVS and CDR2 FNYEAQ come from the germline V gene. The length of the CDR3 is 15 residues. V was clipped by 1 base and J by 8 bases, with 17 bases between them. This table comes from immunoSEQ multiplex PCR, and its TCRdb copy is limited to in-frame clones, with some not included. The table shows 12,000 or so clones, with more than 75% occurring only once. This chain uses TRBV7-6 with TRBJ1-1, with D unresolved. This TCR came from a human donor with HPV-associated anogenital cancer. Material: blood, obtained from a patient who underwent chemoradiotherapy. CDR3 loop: CASSLGISRAEEAFF. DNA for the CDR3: TGTGCCAGCAGCTTAGGTATTTCAAGGGCAGAAGAAGCTTTCTTT.